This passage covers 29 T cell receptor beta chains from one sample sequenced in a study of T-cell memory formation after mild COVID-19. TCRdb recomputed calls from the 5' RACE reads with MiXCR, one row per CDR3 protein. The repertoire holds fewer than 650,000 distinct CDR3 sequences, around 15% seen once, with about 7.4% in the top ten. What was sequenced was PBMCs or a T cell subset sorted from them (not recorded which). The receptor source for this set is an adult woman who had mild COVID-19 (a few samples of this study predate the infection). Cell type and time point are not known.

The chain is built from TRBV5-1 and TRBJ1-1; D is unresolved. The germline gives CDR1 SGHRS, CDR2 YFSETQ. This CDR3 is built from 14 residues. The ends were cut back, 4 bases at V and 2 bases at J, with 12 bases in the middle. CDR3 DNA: TGCGCCAGCAGCCGCGCGTTGGGTAACACTGAAGCTTTCTTT. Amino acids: CASSRALGNTEAFF.

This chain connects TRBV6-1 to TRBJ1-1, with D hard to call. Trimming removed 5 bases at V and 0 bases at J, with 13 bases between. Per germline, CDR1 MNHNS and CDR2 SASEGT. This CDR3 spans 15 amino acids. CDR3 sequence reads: CASSWTVNMNTEAFF. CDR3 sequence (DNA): TGTGCCAGCAGTTGGACGGTGAACATGAACACTGAAGCTTTCTTT.

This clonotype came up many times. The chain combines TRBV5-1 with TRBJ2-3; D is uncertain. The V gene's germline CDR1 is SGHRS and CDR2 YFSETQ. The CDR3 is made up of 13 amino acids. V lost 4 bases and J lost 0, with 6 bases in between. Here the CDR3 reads CASSRRSTDTQYF. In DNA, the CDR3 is TGCGCCAGCAGCCGCCGGAGCACAGATACGCAGTATTTT.

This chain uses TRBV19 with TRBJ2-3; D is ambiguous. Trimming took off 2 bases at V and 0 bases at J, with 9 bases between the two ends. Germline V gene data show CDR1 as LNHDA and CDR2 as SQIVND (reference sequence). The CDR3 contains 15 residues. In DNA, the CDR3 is TGTGCCAGTAGTATATCTGCGCCCAGCACAGATACGCAGTATTTT. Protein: CASSISAPSTDTQYF.

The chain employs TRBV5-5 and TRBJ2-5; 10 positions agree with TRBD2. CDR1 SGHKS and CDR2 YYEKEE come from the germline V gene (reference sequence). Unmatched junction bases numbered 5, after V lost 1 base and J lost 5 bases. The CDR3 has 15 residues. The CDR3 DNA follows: TGTGCCAGCAGCTTGCCAGCGGGAGGGGGGGAGACCCAGTACTTC. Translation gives CASSLPAGGGETQYF. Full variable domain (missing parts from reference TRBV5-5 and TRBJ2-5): DAGVTQSPTHLIKTRGQQVTLRCSPISGHKSVSWYQQVLGQGPQFIFQYYEKEERGRGNFPDRFSARQFPNYSSELNVNALLLGDSALYLCASSLPAGGGETQYFGPGTRLLVL.

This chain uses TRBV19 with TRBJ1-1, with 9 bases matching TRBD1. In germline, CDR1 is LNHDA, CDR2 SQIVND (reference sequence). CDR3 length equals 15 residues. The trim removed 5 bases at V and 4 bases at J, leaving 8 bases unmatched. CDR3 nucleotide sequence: TGTGCCAGTAGTTACCCCGGGACAGGGAGCACTGAAGCTTTCTTT. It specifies CASSYPGTGSTEAFF.

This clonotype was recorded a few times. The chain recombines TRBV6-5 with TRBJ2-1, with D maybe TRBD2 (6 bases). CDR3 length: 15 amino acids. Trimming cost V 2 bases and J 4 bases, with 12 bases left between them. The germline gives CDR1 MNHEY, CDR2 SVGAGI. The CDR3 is CASSYAAEGYNEQFF. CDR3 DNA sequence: TGTGCCAGCAGTTACGCCGCGGAGGGATACAATGAGCAGTTCTTC.

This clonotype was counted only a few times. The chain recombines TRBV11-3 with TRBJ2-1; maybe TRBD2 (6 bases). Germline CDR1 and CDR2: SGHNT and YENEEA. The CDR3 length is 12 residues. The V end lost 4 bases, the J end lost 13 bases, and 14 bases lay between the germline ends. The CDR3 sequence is CASSYESGRQFF. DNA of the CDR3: TGTGCCAGCAGCTACGAGAGCGGGCGCCAGTTCTTC.

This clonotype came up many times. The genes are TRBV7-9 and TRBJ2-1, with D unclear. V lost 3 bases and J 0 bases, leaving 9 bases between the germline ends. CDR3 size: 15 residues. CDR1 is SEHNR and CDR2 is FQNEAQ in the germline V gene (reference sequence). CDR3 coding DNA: TGTGCCAGCAGCTTTCCGGACCCCTCCTACAATGAGCAGTTCTTC. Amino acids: CASSFPDPSYNEQFF.

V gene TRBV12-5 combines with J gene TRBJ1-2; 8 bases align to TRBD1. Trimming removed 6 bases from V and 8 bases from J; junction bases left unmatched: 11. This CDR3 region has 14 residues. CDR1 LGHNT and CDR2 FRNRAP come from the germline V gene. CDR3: CASGPGTGWGGYTF. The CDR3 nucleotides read TGTGCTAGTGGCCCCGGGACAGGCTGGGGGGGCTACACCTTC.

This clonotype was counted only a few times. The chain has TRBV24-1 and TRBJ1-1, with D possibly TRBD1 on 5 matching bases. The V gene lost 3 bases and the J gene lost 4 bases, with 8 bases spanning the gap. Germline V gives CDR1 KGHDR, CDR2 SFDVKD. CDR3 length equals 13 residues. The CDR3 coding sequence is TGTGCCACCAGTGATGCCGGGGGCACTGAAGCTTTCTTT. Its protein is CATSDAGGTEAFF.

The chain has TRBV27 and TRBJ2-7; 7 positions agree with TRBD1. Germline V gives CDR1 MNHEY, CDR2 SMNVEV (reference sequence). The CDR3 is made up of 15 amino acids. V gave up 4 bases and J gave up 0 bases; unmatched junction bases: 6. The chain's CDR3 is CASSSSGTDSYEQYF. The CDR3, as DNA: TGTGCCAGCAGTTCTTCCGGGACAGACTCCTACGAGCAGTACTTC.

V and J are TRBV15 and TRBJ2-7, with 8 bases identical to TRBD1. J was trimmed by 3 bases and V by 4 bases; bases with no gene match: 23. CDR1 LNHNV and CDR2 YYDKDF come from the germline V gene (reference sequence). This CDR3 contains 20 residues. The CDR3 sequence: CATSTVHAGQERQKLYEQYF. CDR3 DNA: TGTGCCACCAGCACTGTTCATGCGGGACAGGAACGCCAAAAACTCTACGAGCAGTACTTC.

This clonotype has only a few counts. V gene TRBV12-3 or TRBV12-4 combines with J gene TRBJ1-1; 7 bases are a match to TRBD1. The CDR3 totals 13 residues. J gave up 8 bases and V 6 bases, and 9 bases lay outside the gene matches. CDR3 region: CASRGGQWIEAFF. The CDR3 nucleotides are TGTGCCAGCAGGGGGGGACAGTGGATAGAAGCTTTCTTT.

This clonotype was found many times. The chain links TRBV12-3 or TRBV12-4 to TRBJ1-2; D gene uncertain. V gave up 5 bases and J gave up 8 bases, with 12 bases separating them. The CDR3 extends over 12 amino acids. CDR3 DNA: TGTGCCAGCAGTAACTGGGTCGAAGGCTACACCTTC. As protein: CASSNWVEGYTF.

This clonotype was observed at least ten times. Here the CDR3 DNA reads TGTGCCAGCAGCAGGACTAGCGGCTCCTACAATGAGCAGTTCTTC. Protein: CASSRTSGSYNEQFF. The gene calls are TRBV7-9 and TRBJ2-1; 10 bases match TRBD2. With 5 bases clipped from V and 0 bases from J, the junction kept 1 base outside the gene matches. The CDR3 loop spans 15 amino acids. The germline gives CDR1 SEHNR, CDR2 FQNEAQ (reference sequence).

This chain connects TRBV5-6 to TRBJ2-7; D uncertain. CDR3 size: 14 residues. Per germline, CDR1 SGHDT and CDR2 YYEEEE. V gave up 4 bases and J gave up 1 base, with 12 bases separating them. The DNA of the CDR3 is TGTGCCAGCAGCCCCCCGTCGGGTTCCTACGAGCAGTACTTC. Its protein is CASSPPSGSYEQYF.

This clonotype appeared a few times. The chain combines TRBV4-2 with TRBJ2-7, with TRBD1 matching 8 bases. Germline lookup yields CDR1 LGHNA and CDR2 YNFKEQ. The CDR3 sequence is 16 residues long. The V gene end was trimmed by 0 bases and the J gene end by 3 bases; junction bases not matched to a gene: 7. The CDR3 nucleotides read TGTGCCAGCAGCCAAGACGGACAGGGAACTATCTACGAGCAGTACTTC. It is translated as CASSQDGQGTIYEQYF.

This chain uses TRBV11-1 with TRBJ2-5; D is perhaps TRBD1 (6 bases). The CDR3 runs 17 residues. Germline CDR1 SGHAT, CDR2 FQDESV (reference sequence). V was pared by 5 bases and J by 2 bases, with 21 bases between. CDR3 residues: CASSPGIGQLSQETQYF. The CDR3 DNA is TGTGCCAGCAGCCCGGGGATTGGACAGCTTTCTCAAGAGACCCAGTACTTC.

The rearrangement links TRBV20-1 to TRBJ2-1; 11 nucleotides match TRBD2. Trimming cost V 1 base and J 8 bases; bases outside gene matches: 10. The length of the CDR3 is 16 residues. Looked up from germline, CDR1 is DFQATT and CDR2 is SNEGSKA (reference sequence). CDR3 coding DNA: TGCAGTGCTAGAGGTACTACTAGCGGGAGTATCTATGAGCAGTTCTTC. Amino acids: CSARGTTSGSIYEQFF.

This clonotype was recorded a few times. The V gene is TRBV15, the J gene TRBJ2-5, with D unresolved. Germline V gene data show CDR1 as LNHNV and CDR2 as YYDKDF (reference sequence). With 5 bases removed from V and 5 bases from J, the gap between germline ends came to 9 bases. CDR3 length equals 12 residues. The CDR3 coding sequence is TGTGCCACCAGCCACCCCAGGGAGACCCAGTACTTC. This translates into CATSHPRETQYF.

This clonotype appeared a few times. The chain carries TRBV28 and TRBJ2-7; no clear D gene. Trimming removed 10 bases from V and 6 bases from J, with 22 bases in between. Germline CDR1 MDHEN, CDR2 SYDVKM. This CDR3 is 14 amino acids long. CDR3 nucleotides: TGTGCCATTACCCCCACGCTGACCTTTGGCGAGCAGTACTTC. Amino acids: CAITPTLTFGEQYF.

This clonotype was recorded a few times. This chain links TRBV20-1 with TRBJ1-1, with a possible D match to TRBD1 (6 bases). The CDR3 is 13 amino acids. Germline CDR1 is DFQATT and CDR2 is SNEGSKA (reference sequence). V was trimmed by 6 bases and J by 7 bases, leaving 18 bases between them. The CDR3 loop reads CSALQGLGGEAFF. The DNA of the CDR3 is TGCAGTGCGTTACAGGGCCTAGGGGGTGAAGCTTTCTTT.

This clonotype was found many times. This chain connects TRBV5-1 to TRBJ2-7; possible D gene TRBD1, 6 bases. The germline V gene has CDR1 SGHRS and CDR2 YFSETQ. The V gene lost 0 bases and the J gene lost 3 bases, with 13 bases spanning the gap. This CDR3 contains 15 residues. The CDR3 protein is CASSLALDRLYEQYF. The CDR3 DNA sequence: TGCGCCAGCAGCTTGGCCCTGGACAGACTCTACGAGCAGTACTTC.

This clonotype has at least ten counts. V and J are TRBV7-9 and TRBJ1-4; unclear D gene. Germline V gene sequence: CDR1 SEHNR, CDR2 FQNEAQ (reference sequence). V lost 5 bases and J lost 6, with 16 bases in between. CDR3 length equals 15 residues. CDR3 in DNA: TGTGCCAGCAGCCCTGGCGGCGGGCTGCATGAAAAACTGTTTTTT. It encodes CASSPGGGLHEKLFF.

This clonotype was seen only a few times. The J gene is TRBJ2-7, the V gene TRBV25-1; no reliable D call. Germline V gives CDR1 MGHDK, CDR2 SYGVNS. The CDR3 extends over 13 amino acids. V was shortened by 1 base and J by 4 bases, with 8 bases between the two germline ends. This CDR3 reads CASSESSGYEQYF. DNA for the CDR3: TGTGCCAGCAGTGAATCATCGGGTTACGAGCAGTACTTC.

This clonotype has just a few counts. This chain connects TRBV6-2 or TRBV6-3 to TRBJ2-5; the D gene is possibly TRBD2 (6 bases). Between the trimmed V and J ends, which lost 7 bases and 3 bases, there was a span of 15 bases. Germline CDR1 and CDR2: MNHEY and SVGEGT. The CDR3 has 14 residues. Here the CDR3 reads CASTPGPGEETQYF. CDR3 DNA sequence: TGTGCCAGCACCCCAGGACCGGGGGAAGAGACCCAGTACTTC.

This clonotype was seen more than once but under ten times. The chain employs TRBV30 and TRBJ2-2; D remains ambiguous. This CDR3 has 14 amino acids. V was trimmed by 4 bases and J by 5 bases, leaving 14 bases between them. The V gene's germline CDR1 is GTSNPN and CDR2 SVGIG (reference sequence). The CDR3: CAWTSDSGTGELFF. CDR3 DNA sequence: TGTGCCTGGACTTCCGATAGTGGGACCGGGGAGCTGTTTTTT. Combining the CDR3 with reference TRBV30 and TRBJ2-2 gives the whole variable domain SQTIHQWPATLVQPVGSPLSLECTVEGTSNPNLYWYRQAAGRGLQLLFYSVGIGQISSEVPQNLSASRPQDRQFILSSKKLLLSDSGFYLCAWTSDSGTGELFFGEGSRLTVL.

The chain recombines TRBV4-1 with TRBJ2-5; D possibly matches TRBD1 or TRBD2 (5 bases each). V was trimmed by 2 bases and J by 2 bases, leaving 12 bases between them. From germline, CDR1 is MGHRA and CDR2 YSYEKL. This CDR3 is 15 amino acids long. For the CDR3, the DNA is TGCGCCAGCAGCCAACGAGGGGCAGGGCAAGAGACCCAGTACTTC. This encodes CASSQRGAGQETQYF.